This T cell receptor (beta chain) was recovered during a study of blood T cells in healthy people across ages. The wider study: Template switching retrieved approximately one barcoded beta molecule for each two T cells.

The germline V gene has CDR1 LNHNV and CDR2 YYDKDF (reference sequence). Trimming took off 3 bases at V and 1 base at J, with 9 bases between the two ends. CDR3 length: 15 residues. Through a sample-barcoded 5' primer and a J-beta primer mix, a second PCR was run for about 7 to 12 cycles. Each CDR3 protein gets one entry after TCRdb re-called the 5' RACE reads with MiXCR. This sample has 1.4 million or so distinct CDR3 sequences, with approximately 43% found just once. This clonotype was obtained from a woman aged 18-29 years in good health. Material: blood. The chain has TRBV15 and TRBJ1-4; D unresolved. In DNA, the CDR3 is TGTGCCACCAGCAGGGGTGGCCTAACTAATGAAAAACTGTTTTTT. Residues: CATSRGGLTNEKLFF.